The clone carrying this TCR beta chain was recorded many times. CDR3 size: 16 residues. Trimming left V 1 base short and J 0 bases short, with 9 bases between. Germline V CDR1 and CDR2: SGHTA, FQGNSA. The data stem from a study of response to subunit inactivated influenza vaccine. TCRdb re-analysed the RT-PCR reads in MiXCR, keeping a single row per CDR3 protein. Of approximately 500,000 distinct CDR3 sequences in the sample, 20% to 25% were seen once. These data were also filed under a second study, of T cells expressing NK-cell markers. This second report adds: 5'RACE template switching with UMIs generated TCR beta cDNA. Cells sorted as CD3+CD56+NKG2C+, CD3+CD56+NKG2C- and CD3+CD56-NKG2C+ T cells supplied the TCR beta repertoires. The sequencing cohort of eight donors included seven HCMV-seropositive individuals and one seronegative individual. A range of about 1.0-8% of CD8+ T cells consisted of dominant NKG2C+ clonotypes in several donors. For a few donors, these clonotypes were likewise the leading ones in the CD3+CD56-NKG2C+ fraction.

The specimen was CD4+ T cells sorted from PBMCs, collected 11 to 12 days after vaccination. The chain uses TRBV7-2 and TRBJ2-2; no clear D gene. The TCR comes from a man aged 50 to 60 who received an inactivated influenza vaccine. The CDR3 sequence is CASSLEVNTNTGELFF. DNA for the CDR3: TGTGCCAGCAGCTTAGAGGTTAATACGAACACCGGGGAGCTGTTTTTT. Full variable domain (remainder filled in from reference TRBV7-2 and TRBJ2-2): GAGVSQSPSNKVTEKGKDVELRCDPISGHTALYWYRQSLGQGLEFLIYFQGNSAPDKSGLPSDRFSAERTGGSVSTLTIQRTQQEDSAVYLCASSLEVNTNTGELFFGEGSRLTVL.